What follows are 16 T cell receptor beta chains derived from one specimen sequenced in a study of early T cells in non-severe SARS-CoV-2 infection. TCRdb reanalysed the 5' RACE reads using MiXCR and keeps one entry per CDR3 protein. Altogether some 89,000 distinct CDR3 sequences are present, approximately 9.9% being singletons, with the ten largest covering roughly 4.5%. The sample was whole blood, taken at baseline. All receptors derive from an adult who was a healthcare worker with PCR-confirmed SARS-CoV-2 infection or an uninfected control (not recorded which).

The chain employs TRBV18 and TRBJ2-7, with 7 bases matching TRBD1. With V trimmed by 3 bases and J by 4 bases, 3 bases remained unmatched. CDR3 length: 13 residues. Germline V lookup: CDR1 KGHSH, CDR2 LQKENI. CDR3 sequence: CASSPETGYEQYF. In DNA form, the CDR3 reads TGTGCCAGCTCACCGGAGACAGGGTACGAGCAGTACTTC.

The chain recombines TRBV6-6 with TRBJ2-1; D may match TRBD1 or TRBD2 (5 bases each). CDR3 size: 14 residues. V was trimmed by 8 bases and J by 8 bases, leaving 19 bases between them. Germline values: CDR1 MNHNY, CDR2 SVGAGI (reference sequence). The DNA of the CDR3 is TGTGCCAGCGCAAACAGGATTACGGAGGATGAGCAGTTCTTC. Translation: CASANRITEDEQFF.

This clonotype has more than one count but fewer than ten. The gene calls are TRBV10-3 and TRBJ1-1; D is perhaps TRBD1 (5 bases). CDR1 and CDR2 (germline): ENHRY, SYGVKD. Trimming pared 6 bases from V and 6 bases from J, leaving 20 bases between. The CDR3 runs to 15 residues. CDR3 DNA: TGTGCCATCAGCGCTCTTCAGGGTTCTCGCGCTGAAGCTTTCTTT. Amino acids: CAISALQGSRAEAFF.

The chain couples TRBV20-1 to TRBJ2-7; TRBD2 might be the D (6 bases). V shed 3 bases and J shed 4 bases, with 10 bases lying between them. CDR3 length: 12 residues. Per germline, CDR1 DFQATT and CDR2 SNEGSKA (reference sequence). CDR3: CSASGRLYEQYF. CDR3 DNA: TGCAGTGCTAGCGGGAGACTATACGAGCAGTACTTC.

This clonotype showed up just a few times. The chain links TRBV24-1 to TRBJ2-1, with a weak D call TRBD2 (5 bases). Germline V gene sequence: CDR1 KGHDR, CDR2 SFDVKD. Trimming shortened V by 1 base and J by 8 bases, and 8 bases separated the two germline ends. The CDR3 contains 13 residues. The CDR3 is CATSDFERDEQFF. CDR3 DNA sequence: TGTGCCACCAGTGATTTTGAGAGGGATGAGCAGTTCTTC.

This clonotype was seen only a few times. The CDR3 reads CASSESIADTQYF. In DNA form, the CDR3 reads TGCGCCAGCAGTGAGTCAATCGCAGATACGCAGTATTTT. The V and J genes are TRBV10-1 and TRBJ2-3, with no clear D. Per germline, CDR1 WNHNN and CDR2 SYGVQD (reference sequence). V shed 0 bases and J shed 4 bases, with 5 bases lying between them. CDR3 length equals 13 residues.

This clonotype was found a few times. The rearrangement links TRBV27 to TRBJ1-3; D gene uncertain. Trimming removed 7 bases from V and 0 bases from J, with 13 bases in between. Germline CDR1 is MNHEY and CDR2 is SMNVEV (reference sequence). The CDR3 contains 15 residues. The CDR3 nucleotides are TGTGCCAGCATCCTGGTTCCAAGCTCTGGAAACACCATATATTTT. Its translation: CASILVPSSGNTIYF.

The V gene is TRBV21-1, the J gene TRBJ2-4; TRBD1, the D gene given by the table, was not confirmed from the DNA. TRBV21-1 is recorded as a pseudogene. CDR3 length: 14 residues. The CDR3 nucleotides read TGTGCCAGCAGCAAGGTACGCTCGGGGGACATTCAGTACTTC. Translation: CASSKVRSGDIQYF.

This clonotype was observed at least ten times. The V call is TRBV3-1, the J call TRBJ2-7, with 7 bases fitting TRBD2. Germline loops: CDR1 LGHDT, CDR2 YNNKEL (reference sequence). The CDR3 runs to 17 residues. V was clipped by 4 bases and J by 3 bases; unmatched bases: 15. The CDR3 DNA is TGTGCCAGCAGCCCGTGGATATTCGGCGGGAGAATCTACGAGCAGTACTTC. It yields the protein CASSPWIFGGRIYEQYF.

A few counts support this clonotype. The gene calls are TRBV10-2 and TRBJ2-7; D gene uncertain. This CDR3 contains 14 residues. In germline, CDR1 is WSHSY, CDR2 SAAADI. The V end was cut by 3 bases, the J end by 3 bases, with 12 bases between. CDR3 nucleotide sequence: TGCGCCAGCAGTGAAGGTCAGTTTCTCTACGAGCAGTACTTC. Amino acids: CASSEGQFLYEQYF.

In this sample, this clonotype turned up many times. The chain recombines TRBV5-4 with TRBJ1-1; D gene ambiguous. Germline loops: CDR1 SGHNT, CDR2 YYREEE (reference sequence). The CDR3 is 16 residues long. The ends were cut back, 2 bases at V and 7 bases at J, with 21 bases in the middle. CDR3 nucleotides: TGTGCCAGCAGCTTTTTTTACGGAAGGAAGTCCGATGAAGCTTTCTTT. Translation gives CASSFFYGRKSDEAFF.

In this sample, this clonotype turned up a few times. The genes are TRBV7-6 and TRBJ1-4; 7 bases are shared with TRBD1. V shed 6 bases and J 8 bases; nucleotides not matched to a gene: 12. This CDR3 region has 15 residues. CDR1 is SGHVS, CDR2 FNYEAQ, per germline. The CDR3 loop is CASSRQGQRNEKLFF. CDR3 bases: TGTGCCAGCAGTCGACAGGGCCAGAGGAACGAAAAACTGTTTTTT.

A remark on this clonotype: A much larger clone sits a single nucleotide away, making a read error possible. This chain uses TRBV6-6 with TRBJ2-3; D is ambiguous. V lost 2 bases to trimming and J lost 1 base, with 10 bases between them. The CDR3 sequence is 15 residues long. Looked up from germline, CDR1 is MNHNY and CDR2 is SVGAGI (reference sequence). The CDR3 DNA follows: TGTGCCAGCAGTTACCCCGGGTCTGGCACAGATACGCAGTATTTT. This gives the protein CASSYPGSGTDTQYF.

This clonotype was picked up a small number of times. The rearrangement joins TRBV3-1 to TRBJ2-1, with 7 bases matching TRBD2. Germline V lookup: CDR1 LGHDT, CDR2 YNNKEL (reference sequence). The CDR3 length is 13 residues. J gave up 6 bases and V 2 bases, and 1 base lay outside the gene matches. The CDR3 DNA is TGTGCCAGCAGCCAACGGACTAGCAATGAGCAGTTCTTC. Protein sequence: CASSQRTSNEQFF.

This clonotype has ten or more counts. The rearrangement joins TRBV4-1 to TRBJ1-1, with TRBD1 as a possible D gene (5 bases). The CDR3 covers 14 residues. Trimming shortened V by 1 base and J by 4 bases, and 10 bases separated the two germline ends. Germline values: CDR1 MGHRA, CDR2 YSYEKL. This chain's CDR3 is CASSQVPRATEAFF. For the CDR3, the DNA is TGCGCCAGCAGCCAAGTTCCCAGGGCCACTGAAGCTTTCTTT.

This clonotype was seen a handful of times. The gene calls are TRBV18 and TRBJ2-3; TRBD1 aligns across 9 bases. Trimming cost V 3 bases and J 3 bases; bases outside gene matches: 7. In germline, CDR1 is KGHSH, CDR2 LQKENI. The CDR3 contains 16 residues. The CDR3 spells CASSPPQGARTDTQYF. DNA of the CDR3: TGTGCCAGCTCACCCCCACAGGGGGCGCGGACAGATACGCAGTATTTT.